This T cell receptor beta chain was captured by sequencing in a study of beta chain features in type 1 diabetes. The isolated RNA, all of it, was reverse transcribed, so expressed TCRB transcripts were what got sequenced. Sequencing was performed with immunoSEQ multiplex PCR; in TCRdb, only in-frame clones are kept and a portion is missing. Here the sample spans 330,000 or so clones, roughly 12% being singletons. Study-level results: TCRB repertoires of naive, central memory and Treg cells appeared more similar among patients than among healthy donors. PCR might preferentially amplify shorter templates, equally in patients and controls. Across all four CD4+ subsets, people with type 1 diabetes showed modestly shorter TCRB CDR3s.

The CDR3 contains 15 residues. Trimming took 1 base from V and 1 from J, leaving 11 bases between them. Germline V gene sequence: CDR1 GTSNPN, CDR2 SVGIG (reference sequence). This clone was detected a few times. The antigen is undetermined. The TCR originated in a woman aged 18-30 years with type 1 diabetes. Sequenced: naive CD4+ T cells from blood. The genes are TRBV30 and TRBJ1-5; the D gene is possibly TRBD1 (6 bases). CDR3 nucleotides: TGTGCCTGGAGTGCCTCAGGGGTCAGCAATCAGCCCCAGCATTTT. Its translation is CAWSASGVSNQPQHF.